This TCR beta chain was recorded in a study of blood T cell repertoires in COVID-19. Study information: The United States, Italy and Spain were the sources of the acute and convalescent COVID-19 samples.

Sequencing was performed with immunoSEQ multiplex PCR; in TCRdb, only in-frame clones are kept and a portion is missing. The repertoire consists of 200,000 to 250,000 clones, with 81% occurring once and the leading ten covering more than 8.5%. J gave up 4 bases and V 5 bases, and 10 bases lay outside the gene matches. Germline V CDR1 and CDR2: MNHEY, SVGAGI. CDR3 length: 15 residues. Participants spanned ages about 18 to 90 years and resided in fewer than 30 US areas. The sample consisted of PBMCs or T cells enriched from blood (not recorded which). The genes are TRBV6-5 and TRBJ1-2; TRBD1 matches 7 bases. This clonotype originated in a woman aged 45 to 65 with acute COVID-19. CDR3 sequence reads: CASSQPNRGVYGYTF. DNA for the CDR3: TGTGCCAGCAGTCAACCTAACAGGGGAGTCTATGGCTACACCTTC.